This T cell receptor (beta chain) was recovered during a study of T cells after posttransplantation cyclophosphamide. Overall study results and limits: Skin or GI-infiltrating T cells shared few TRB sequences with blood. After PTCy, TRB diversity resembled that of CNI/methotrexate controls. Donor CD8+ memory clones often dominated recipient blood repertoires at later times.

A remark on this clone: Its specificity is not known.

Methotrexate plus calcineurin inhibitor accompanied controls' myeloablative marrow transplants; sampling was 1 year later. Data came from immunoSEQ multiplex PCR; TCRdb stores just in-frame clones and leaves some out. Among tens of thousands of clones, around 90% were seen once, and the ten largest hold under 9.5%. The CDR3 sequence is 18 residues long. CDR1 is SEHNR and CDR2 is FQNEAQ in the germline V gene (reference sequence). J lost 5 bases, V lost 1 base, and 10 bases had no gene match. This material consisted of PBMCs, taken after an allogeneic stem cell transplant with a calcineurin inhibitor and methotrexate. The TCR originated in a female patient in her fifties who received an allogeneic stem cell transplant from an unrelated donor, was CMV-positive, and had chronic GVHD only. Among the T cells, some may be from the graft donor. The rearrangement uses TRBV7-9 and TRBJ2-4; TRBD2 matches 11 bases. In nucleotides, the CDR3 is TGTGCCAGCAGCTTAGTCGTCACTAGCGGGAGCTTGGAAAACATTCAGTACTTC. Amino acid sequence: CASSLVVTSGSLENIQYF.